The 26 T cell receptor beta chains below come from one sample, sequenced in a study of blood T cell repertoires in COVID-19. Generated by immunoSEQ multiplex PCR, the TCRdb table keeps only in-frame clones and is missing some. The profile shows over 45,000 clones, about four fifths of them singletons. The specimen sequenced was peripheral blood. All receptors derive from a woman between 55 and 75 years old with acute or convalescent COVID-19.

The V and J genes are TRBV27 and TRBJ1-2, with D perhaps TRBD1 (6 bases). The V and J ends lost 2 bases and 6 bases respectively, with 19 bases between them. Germline V gene lookup returns CDR1 MNHEY and CDR2 SMNVEV (reference sequence). The CDR3 loop spans 16 amino acids. The CDR3 DNA sequence: TGTGCCAGCAGTTTAAGGGCAGGGGATTCCATCCATGGCTACACCTTC. Its translation is CASSLRAGDSIHGYTF.

This rearrangement joins TRBV9 to TRBJ2-3; 11 positions match TRBD1. The germline V gene encodes CDR1 SGDLS and CDR2 YYNGEE. The CDR3 spans 16 residues. The V gene end was trimmed by 0 bases and the J gene end by 3 bases; junction bases not matched to a gene: 3. The CDR3 coding sequence is TGTGCCAGCAGCGTAGGGACAGGGGGCTTAACAGATACGCAGTATTTT. This gives the protein CASSVGTGGLTDTQYF.

This chain uses TRBV5-4 with TRBJ1-1; 7 bases are shared with TRBD1. CDR3 length equals 13 residues. V shed 4 bases, J shed 6 bases, and the junction held 6 bases outside the gene matches. Germline loops: CDR1 SGHNT, CDR2 YYREEE (reference sequence). The CDR3: CASSRQGFSEAFF. DNA for the CDR3: TGTGCCAGCAGCCGACAGGGTTTCTCTGAAGCTTTCTTT.

The chain employs TRBV30 and TRBJ2-2; D gene unclear. Trimming cost V 5 bases and J 1 base, with 5 bases left between them. From germline, CDR1 is GTSNPN and CDR2 SVGIG (reference sequence). This CDR3 spans 12 amino acids. CDR3 sequence: CAWSGNTGELFF. CDR3 DNA sequence: TGTGCCTGGTCCGGGAACACCGGGGAGCTGTTTTTT.

The rearrangement joins TRBV4-1 to TRBJ1-1, with no clear D. There are 14 residues in the CDR3. Germline V lookup: CDR1 MGHRA, CDR2 YSYEKL. V shed 3 bases and J shed 4 bases, with 12 bases lying between them. The CDR3 bases are TGCGCCAGCAGCCAGGGCCCGATCGCCACTGAAGCTTTCTTT. Its protein is CASSQGPIATEAFF.

The gene calls are TRBV30 and TRBJ2-7, with a possible D match to TRBD1 (5 bases). The CDR3 is made up of 14 amino acids. Trimming cost V 0 bases and J 4 bases, with 13 bases left between them. The germline gives CDR1 GTSNPN, CDR2 SVGIG (reference sequence). The CDR3, as DNA: TGTGCCTGGAGTGTCAAGGGGTTTGGATACGAGCAGTACTTC. Amino acid sequence: CAWSVKGFGYEQYF.

This clone was seen a single time. The chain is built from TRBV30 and TRBJ1-4, with TRBD1 as a possible D gene (6 bases). V was cut by 4 bases and J by 3 bases, with 15 bases left in between. This CDR3 has 15 amino acids. Per the germline V gene, CDR1 is GTSNPN and CDR2 is SVGIG (reference sequence). CDR3 amino acids: CAWNRQAGANEKLFF. Written as DNA, the CDR3 is TGTGCCTGGAACCGACAGGCAGGGGCTAATGAAAAACTGTTTTTT. The full variable domain, its missing parts supplied by reference TRBV30 and TRBJ1-4, is SQTIHQWPATLVQPVGSPLSLECTVEGTSNPNLYWYRQAAGRGLQLLFYSVGIGQISSEVPQNLSASRPQDRQFILSSKKLLLSDSGFYLCAWNRQAGANEKLFFGSGTQLSVL.

V gene TRBV6-2 or TRBV6-3 combines with J gene TRBJ2-3, with 7 bases lining up with TRBD1. This CDR3 has 13 residues. Losses at the gene ends were 4 bases for V and 5 bases for J; bases not matched to a gene: 3. Per germline, CDR1 MNHEY and CDR2 SVGEGT. The CDR3 DNA follows: TGTGCCAGCAGTTCCCGGGACAGAGATACGCAGTATTTT. This codes for CASSSRDRDTQYF.

J is TRBJ2-7 and V is TRBV24-1, with 10 bases matching TRBD2. There are 14 residues in the CDR3. CDR1 KGHDR and CDR2 SFDVKD come from the germline V gene. V trimming: 3 bases; J trimming: 2 bases; junction bases outside the gene matches: 0. CDR3 nucleotide sequence: TGTGCCACCAGTGATAGCGGGGGGGCCTACGAGCAGTACTTC. Translation: CATSDSGGAYEQYF.

The chain carries TRBV28 and TRBJ1-2, with D possibly TRBD1 on 5 matching bases. The V end was cut by 6 bases, the J end by 4 bases, with 6 bases between. Germline-derived CDR1 and CDR2 are MDHEN and SYDVKM. The CDR3 totals 11 residues. CDR3 protein: CASSTGYGYTF. CDR3 coding DNA: TGTGCCAGCAGCACAGGCTATGGCTACACCTTC.

V usage is TRBV2 and J usage is TRBJ2-7; 15 bases line up with TRBD2. The CDR3 is 16 amino acids. Per germline, CDR1 SNHLY and CDR2 FYNNEI. The ends lost 8 bases at V and 4 bases at J; junction bases unmatched: 9. Written as DNA, the CDR3 is TGTGCCAGCTCGGGACTAGCGGGGGGCCACAATTACGAGCAGTACTTC. As protein: CASSGLAGGHNYEQYF.

This chain joins TRBV28 and TRBJ1-5, with unresolved D. CDR1 is MDHEN and CDR2 is SYDVKM in the germline V gene. This CDR3 is built from 12 residues. V lost 1 base and J lost 11, with 9 bases in between. The CDR3, as DNA: TGTGCCAGCAGTTTATCGGACTCAGCCCAGCATTTT. Encoded protein: CASSLSDSAQHF. Using reference TRBV28 and TRBJ1-5 for the parts outside the CDR3, the full variable domain is DVKVTQSSRYLVKRTGEKVFLECVQDMDHENMFWYRQDPGLGLRLIYFSYDVKMKEKGDIPEGYSVSREKKERFSLILESASTNQTSMYLCASSLSDSAQHFGDGTRLSIL.

Regarding this clone: The same CDR3 is also encoded by other DNA sequences in this sample. This chain connects TRBV6-6 to TRBJ1-5; a weak D match, TRBD1 (6 bases). The CDR3 sequence is 14 residues long. V lost 6 bases to trimming and J lost 2 bases, with 11 bases between them. The germline V gene has CDR1 MNHNY and CDR2 SVGAGI (reference sequence). For the CDR3, the DNA is TGTGCCAGCAGGCCACGACAGGGCAATCAGCCCCAGCATTTT. This sequence encodes CASRPRQGNQPQHF.

The rearrangement uses TRBV3-1 (or the pseudogene TRBV3-2) and TRBJ2-5, with 8 bases aligning to TRBD1. V was pared by 1 base and J by 6 bases, with 7 bases of the junction left unmatched. The CDR3 extends over 15 amino acids. Germline V gene lookup returns CDR1 LGHDT and CDR2 YNNKEL (reference sequence). The CDR3 reads CASSQGPDRGQTQYF. CDR3 nucleotide sequence: TGTGCCAGCAGCCAAGGGCCAGACAGGGGTCAGACCCAGTACTTC.

J is TRBJ2-1 and V is TRBV27; D may be TRBD2 (6 bases). This CDR3 has 16 residues. Between the trimmed V and J ends, which lost 6 bases and 3 bases, there was a span of 18 bases. CDR1 and CDR2 (germline): MNHEY, SMNVEV (reference sequence). The DNA of the CDR3 is TGTGCCAGCAGGGAGCTAGCGATGGGGGACTACAATGAGCAGTTCTTC. This encodes CASRELAMGDYNEQFF.

V is TRBV5-1 and J is TRBJ1-1; D is unresolved. This CDR3 is built from 14 residues. CDR1 is SGHRS, CDR2 YFSETQ, per germline. Trimming took off 1 base at V and 0 bases at J, with 7 bases between the two ends. In DNA, the CDR3 is TGCGCCAGCAGCTTGAGTCACATGAACACTGAAGCTTTCTTT. Translation gives CASSLSHMNTEAFF.

The rearrangement links TRBV6-5 to TRBJ1-1; 9 bases are shared with TRBD1. The CDR3 has 14 amino acids. CDR1 is MNHEY, CDR2 SVGAGI, per germline. V was pared by 6 bases and J by 4 bases, with 6 bases of the junction left unmatched. In nucleotides, the CDR3 is TGTGCCAGCAGATTACAGGGGGCGGTCACTGAAGCTTTCTTT. It codes for CASRLQGAVTEAFF.

The chain combines TRBV19 with TRBJ1-5; 8 bases fit TRBD1. The germline V gene has CDR1 LNHDA and CDR2 SQIVND (reference sequence). CDR3 length: 18 residues. V shed 6 bases and J 1 base; nucleotides not matched to a gene: 14. CDR3 DNA sequence: TGTGCCAGTAGCCCCAGGGGGCCGGTAAGAGAAAGCAATCAGCCCCAGCATTTT. This translates into CASSPRGPVRESNQPQHF.

There are a few counts of this clone. The chain recombines TRBV19 with TRBJ2-4, with D perhaps TRBD1 (5 bases). Germline V gives CDR1 LNHDA, CDR2 SQIVND (reference sequence). The CDR3 runs 16 residues. V was shortened by 0 bases and J by 3 bases, with 12 bases between the two germline ends. The chain's CDR3 is CASSIDHSGYKNIQYF. CDR3 DNA sequence: TGTGCCAGTAGTATAGATCATTCAGGGTACAAAAACATTCAGTACTTC.

V is TRBV27 and J is TRBJ1-6; a possible D gene is TRBD1 (6 bases). Germline CDR1 is MNHEY and CDR2 is SMNVEV (reference sequence). This CDR3 is built from 14 residues. V dropped 6 bases and J dropped 5 bases, with 11 bases sitting between them. CDR3 sequence reads: CASRKDSHNSPLHF. The CDR3 DNA is TGTGCCAGCAGAAAGGACAGCCATAATTCACCCCTCCACTTT.

The rearrangement joins TRBV12-5 to TRBJ1-4, with 8 bases lining up with TRBD1. CDR3 length equals 20 residues. The V gene end was trimmed by 0 bases and the J gene end by 8 bases; junction bases not matched to a gene: 20. CDR1 and CDR2 from the germline V gene are LGHNT and FRNRAP. Here the CDR3 reads CASGLVVGQGASLLQEKLFF. In DNA form, the CDR3 reads TGTGCTAGTGGTTTGGTAGTGGGGCAGGGGGCAAGCTTACTACAGGAAAAACTGTTTTTT.

The chain is built from TRBV5-1 and TRBJ2-7; D possibly corresponds to TRBD1 (6 bases). Trimming left V 5 bases short and J 0 bases short, with 12 bases between. The CDR3 has 14 amino acids. Germline CDR1 is SGHRS and CDR2 is YFSETQ. The CDR3 bases are TGCGCCAGCAGTTGGGGACATCTCTCCTACGAGCAGTACTTC. It yields the protein CASSWGHLSYEQYF.

This sequence joins TRBV6-6 and TRBJ1-2; 8 bases are shared with TRBD1. The CDR3 extends over 15 amino acids. Germline loops: CDR1 MNHNY, CDR2 SVGAGI (reference sequence). J was trimmed by 2 bases and V by 7 bases; bases with no gene match: 9. CDR3 protein: CASTPDRAMNYGYTF. CDR3 in DNA: TGTGCCAGCACCCCGGACAGGGCAATGAACTATGGCTACACCTTC.

CDR3 amino acids: CASSRDRVGDYEQYF. The CDR3 nucleotides are TGTGCCAGTAGCCGGGACAGGGTGGGGGACTACGAGCAGTACTTC. The V call is TRBV19, the J call TRBJ2-7, with 9 bases matching TRBD1. Germline V gene sequence: CDR1 LNHDA, CDR2 SQIVND (reference sequence). With V trimmed by 6 bases and J by 3 bases, 9 bases remained unmatched. The CDR3 is 15 amino acids.

This chain joins TRBV7-9 and TRBJ2-3, with TRBD2 matching 9 bases. CDR1 is SEHNR and CDR2 is FQNEAQ in the germline V gene (reference sequence). The CDR3 length is 15 residues. V was clipped by 2 bases and J by 2 bases; unmatched bases: 2. DNA of the CDR3: TGTGCCAGCAGCTTAAAGCGGGAGGACACAGATACGCAGTATTTT. It is translated as CASSLKREDTDTQYF.

This chain joins TRBV6-5 and TRBJ2-6, with TRBD2 as a possible D gene (6 bases). The V end lost 6 bases, the J end lost 4 bases, and 13 bases lay between the germline ends. The CDR3 runs 15 residues. The germline CDR1 and CDR2 sequences are MNHEY and SVGAGI. The CDR3 protein is CASSRRGSGANVLTF. CDR3 bases: TGTGCCAGCAGCCGGAGGGGCTCCGGGGCCAACGTCCTGACTTTC.